This record covers a single T cell receptor (beta chain). The antigen remains unidentified. This sample was included in a study of breast tumors, draining lymph nodes, adjacent tissues. Findings and caveats of the study: The lymph node origin of tumor T cells was framed as consistent with a hypothesis, not demonstrated. Tumor and nontumor repertoires were significantly more similar in luminal-like than in basal-like breast cancer.

Breast cancer patients provided tissue from their axillary draining lymph nodes. The CDR3 spans 14 residues. Germline CDR1 reads MDHEN; CDR2 reads SYDVKM. With V trimmed by 3 bases and J by 3 bases, 4 bases remained unmatched. Using its own MiXCR run on the multiplex PCR reads, TCRdb lists one record per CDR3 protein. The sample holds approximately 280,000 distinct CDR3 sequences, 30% seen once. The rearrangement uses TRBV28 and TRBJ2-7; 8 bases line up with TRBD1. The sample comprised axillary lymph node tissue. The sequence was collected from a female donor with breast cancer. Some clones in this sample may be carry-over from other donors' samples. CDR3 loop: CASSFRQGIYEQYF. In DNA form, the CDR3 reads TGTGCCAGCAGTTTTCGACAGGGGATCTACGAGCAGTACTTC.